This TCR beta chain was found in a study of CD8 T cells in Susac syndrome. TCR beta sequences were obtained from blood CD8+ and CD4+ T cells. V was cut by 3 bases and J by 8 bases, with 20 bases left in between. Germline lookup yields CDR1 MGHRA and CDR2 YSYEKL. The length of the CDR3 is 16 residues. RNA amounts of about 0.5 to 1 ug underwent reverse transcription with random hexamers. Multiplex PCR with immunoSEQ amplified the TCR beta CDR3 across 54 Vbeta and 13 Jbeta. Via MiXCR, TCRdb re-called the immunoSEQ multiplex PCR reads, giving one row per CDR3 protein. Altogether tens of thousands of distinct CDR3 sequences are present, 93% being singletons, with the ten largest covering about 0.54%.

The chain links TRBV4-1 to TRBJ2-1; a possible D gene is TRBD2 (5 bases). This sequence was found in a human donor with multiple sclerosis. Sequences were obtained from CD8+ T cells from PBMCs. The CDR3 sequence is CASSQGSHLQGHEQFF. The CDR3 DNA is TGCGCCAGCAGCCAGGGGAGCCACCTTCAAGGCCATGAGCAGTTCTTC.